This TCR beta chain was captured by sequencing in a study of regulatory T cells in long-lasting Graves disease. Across the study: To qualify as persistent, Graves' disease required over 5 years of antithyroid drugs with positive TSH receptor antibodies.

The study's findings and limits: Persistent disease preferred TRBV28, TRBJ1-2 and TRBJ2-5; new disease, TRBV20-1 and TRBJ2-1.

Germline assignment: CDR1 SQVTM and CDR2 ANQGSEA. The CDR3 length is 9 residues. V was cut by 1 base and J by 7 bases, with 1 base left in between. Sequencing libraries for TCR beta were prepared with iRepertoire HTBI primers and Arm-PCR of CDR3 regions. Using its own MiXCR run on the multiplex PCR reads, TCRdb lists one record per CDR3 protein. The sample carries roughly 450,000 distinct CDR3 sequences, roughly a quarter recorded once. The time point was: persistent/refractory GD, antithyroid drugs over 5 years with positive TRAb. Preparation of the TCR library used RNA extracted from PBMCs. All patients originated from an endocrinology department located in Xi'an, China. This clonotype has more than one count but fewer than ten. Its target is not known.

The clonotype comes from a female donor with Graves disease. The sequences come from peripheral blood mononuclear cells (PBMCs), collected when the disease was refractory, from a patient treated with antithyroid drugs. This chain links TRBV29-1 with TRBJ2-5; D is undetermined. The CDR3 coding sequence is TGCAGCGTTGAAGGGACCCAGTACTTC. Protein: CSVEGTQYF.